The 8 T cell receptor beta chains below come from one sample, sequenced in a study of spatial heterogeneity in lung cancer. TCRdb redid the calling of the 5' RACE reads with MiXCR, one entry per CDR3 protein. The sample holds about 10,000 distinct CDR3 sequences, about 12% seen once. These TCRs' antigens remain unknown. The time point is: sample taken at primary tumor resection. Study-level findings and limits: Expanded alpha and beta TCR counts within tumors tracked tumor mutation counts.

This specimen was lung tumor tissue, taken at surgery. These receptors all stem from a female donor with early-stage non-small cell lung cancer.

This clonotype qualifies as medium-sized. V is TRBV11-2 and J is TRBJ2-3; D is possibly TRBD2 (5 bases). CDR1 is SGHAT, CDR2 FQNNGV, per germline. The CDR3 loop spans 11 amino acids. V dropped 6 bases and J dropped 5 bases, with 6 bases sitting between them. The CDR3 coding sequence is TGTGCCAGCAGGGAGGAAGATACGCAGTATTTT. Translated: CASREEDTQYF. Full variable domain (remainder filled in from reference TRBV11-2 and TRBJ2-3): EAGVAQSPRYKIIEKRQSVAFWCNPISGHATLYWYQQILGQGPKLLIQFQNNGVVDDSQLPKDRFSAERLKGVDSTLKIQPAKLEDSAVYLCASREEDTQYFGPGTRLTVL.

This clonotype was seen at least ten times. This chain connects TRBV20-1 to TRBJ1-2, with TRBD1 matching over 8 bases. V trimming: 1 base; J trimming: 5 bases; junction bases outside the gene matches: 9. CDR3 length: 15 amino acids. Germline loops: CDR1 DFQATT, CDR2 SNEGSKA (reference sequence). The CDR3 is CSARARGQAGYGYTF. In DNA, the CDR3 is TGCAGTGCTAGAGCCAGGGGACAGGCGGGATATGGCTACACCTTC.

The chain is built from TRBV4-2 and TRBJ2-2; TRBD1 is a possible D gene (5 bases). CDR3 length: 17 residues. V was pared by 2 bases and J by 4 bases, with 17 bases between. Per germline, CDR1 LGHNA and CDR2 YNFKEQ. CDR3 bases: TGTGCCAGCAGCCAATCCCCCGAAAGGGGCTTCACCGGGGAGCTGTTTTTT. The encoded protein is CASSQSPERGFTGELFF.

At least ten counts were recorded for this clonotype. The chain uses TRBV7-9 and TRBJ1-2; D perhaps matches TRBD1 (6 bases). Germline values: CDR1 SEHNR, CDR2 FQNEAQ (reference sequence). Between the trimmed V and J ends, which lost 5 bases and 4 bases, there was a span of 20 bases. The CDR3 is 16 amino acids. The CDR3 here is CASSMLQGRVGYGYTF. The CDR3 region has the DNA TGTGCCAGCAGCATGCTACAGGGTAGGGTTGGCTATGGCTACACCTTC.

This clonotype was counted only a few times. V and J are TRBV27 and TRBJ2-1; TRBD2 aligns across 8 bases. The CDR3 spans 21 residues. Germline CDR1 is MNHEY and CDR2 is SMNVEV (reference sequence). Trimming at V came to 2 bases and at J to 0 bases, leaving 18 bases not matched to a gene. CDR3 amino acids: CASSLAPNLAGGRSSYNEQFF. CDR3 in DNA: TGTGCCAGCAGTTTAGCCCCTAATTTGGCGGGGGGTCGAAGCTCCTACAATGAGCAGTTCTTC.

This clonotype showed up just a few times. The chain combines TRBV3-1 with TRBJ2-5; D may be TRBD1 (6 bases). This CDR3 comprises 16 residues. Germline V gene data show CDR1 as LGHDT and CDR2 as YNNKEL (reference sequence). V was pared by 4 bases and J by 2 bases, with 17 bases between. CDR3 region: CASSPTSQGWQETQYF. The CDR3 DNA sequence: TGTGCCAGCAGCCCCACGTCACAGGGTTGGCAAGAGACCCAGTACTTC.

This clonotype was observed at least ten times. The chain carries TRBV7-2 and TRBJ2-3; 9 bases map to TRBD2. The CDR3 is 16 residues long. Germline values: CDR1 SGHTA, CDR2 FQGNSA. Trimming at V came to 0 bases and at J to 7 bases, leaving 8 bases not matched to a gene. The CDR3 DNA sequence: TGTGCCAGCAGCTTAGCGCAGGCTAGCGGGGCGAATACGCAGTATTTT. Translation gives CASSLAQASGANTQYF.

This clonotype was detected ten times or more. The gene calls are TRBV6-1 and TRBJ2-3; 7 bases are shared with TRBD2. Germline V gene sequence: CDR1 MNHNS, CDR2 SASEGT. The J segment lost 0 bases and the V segment lost 11 bases, leaving 26 bases of the junction unmatched. The CDR3 totals 20 residues. The CDR3 here is CALGAWVTSWRLPSTDTQYF. CDR3 sequence (DNA): TGTGCCCTCGGGGCCTGGGTGACTAGCTGGAGATTGCCCAGCACAGATACGCAGTATTTT.